Each of the 8 T cell receptor beta chains below was sequenced from the same sample in a study of CD8+CD57+ T cells in acquired aplastic anemia. Antigens for these TCRs are unknown. Selection for sequencing was limited to patients who had shown CD8+CD57+ cell expansion by flow cytometry. The template used for profiling TCR beta VDJ and CDR3 was genomic DNA. TCRdb re-derived calls from the reads in MiXCR, one entry per CDR3 protein. The data contain roughly 17,000 distinct CDR3 sequences, less than 45% of them singletons. Overall study results and limits: Compared with total CD4+ and CD8+ cell pools, patient CD8+CD57+ cells were less diverse.

The sample comprised CD8+CD57+ T cells sorted from PBMCs. Subset of the sample: bead-enriched CD8+CD57+ effector memory T cells from SAA patients. All receptors come from a human donor with aplastic anemia.

This clonotype was recorded at least ten times. The chain employs TRBV20-1 and TRBJ2-1; D is ambiguous. Trimming left V 0 bases short and J 2 bases short, with 8 bases between. Germline values: CDR1 DFQATT, CDR2 SNEGSKA (reference sequence). This CDR3 is 14 amino acids long. This CDR3 is CSARDLGTYNEQFF. Written as DNA, the CDR3 is TGCAGTGCTAGAGATCTCGGTACCTACAATGAGCAGTTCTTC.

This clonotype was seen at least ten times. The J gene is TRBJ2-7, the V gene TRBV20-1; D unresolved. The CDR3 covers 12 residues. The ends were cut back, 6 bases at V and 5 bases at J, with 14 bases in the middle. Germline V gene lookup returns CDR1 DFQATT and CDR2 SNEGSKA (reference sequence). The CDR3 DNA sequence: TGCAGTGCCCCCTCGAATCTCAACGAGCAGTACTTC. Its translation: CSAPSNLNEQYF.

The chain links TRBV5-1 to TRBJ2-4; a weak D match, TRBD1 (6 bases). From germline, CDR1 is SGHRS and CDR2 YFSETQ. CDR3 size: 18 residues. The ends were cut back, 5 bases at V and 0 bases at J, with 21 bases in the middle. This chain's CDR3 is CASSRTELTLQAKNIQYF. The CDR3 nucleotides read TGCGCCAGCAGTAGGACAGAGCTCACCTTACAAGCCAAAAACATTCAGTACTTC.

This clonotype has just a few counts. The CDR3 region has the DNA TGTGCCAGTAGTATTCTGTCGGGGGACAATGAGCAGTTCTTC. Protein: CASSILSGDNEQFF. The chain couples TRBV19 to TRBJ2-1; perhaps TRBD2 as D (6 bases). CDR1 is LNHDA and CDR2 is SQIVND in the germline V gene (reference sequence). This CDR3 has 14 amino acids. Trimming removed 3 bases from V and 5 bases from J, with 11 bases in between.

This clonotype has at least ten counts. The V and J genes are TRBV15 and TRBJ2-1; 9 bases line up with TRBD1. From germline, CDR1 is LNHNV and CDR2 YYDKDF (reference sequence). Losses at the gene ends were 3 bases for V and 4 bases for J; bases not matched to a gene: 10. The CDR3 sequence is 17 residues long. For the CDR3, the DNA is TGTGCCACCAGCAGCTCCAGGTCGGGACAGGGATACAATGAGCAGTTCTTC. The encoded protein is CATSSSRSGQGYNEQFF.

The rearrangement links TRBV5-1 to TRBJ2-1; no firm D call. Germline-derived CDR1 and CDR2 are SGHRS and YFSETQ. The CDR3 spans 13 residues. V was shortened by 0 bases and J by 4 bases, with 5 bases between the two germline ends. The CDR3 bases are TGCGCCAGCAGCTTGGACAGTTACAATGAGCAGTTCTTC. Amino acids: CASSLDSYNEQFF.

This chain links TRBV2 with TRBJ2-7, with D perhaps assigned TRBD1 or TRBD2 (5 bases each). This CDR3 is 12 amino acids long. The V end lost 5 bases, the J end lost 10 bases, and 15 bases lay between the germline ends. CDR1 is SNHLY and CDR2 is FYNNEI in the germline V gene. The CDR3 coding sequence is TGTGCCAGCAGTCTCGGGACCCCCTCCCAGTACGTC. Residues: CASSLGTPSQYV.

CDR3 residues: CATSDLGTGNYEQYF. In DNA, the CDR3 is TGTGCCACCAGTGATTTAGGGACTGGTAACTACGAGCAGTACTTC. J is TRBJ2-7 and V is TRBV24-1, with a possible D match to TRBD2 (6 bases). V was trimmed by 1 base and J by 3 bases, leaving 12 bases between them. Germline V lookup: CDR1 KGHDR, CDR2 SFDVKD. The CDR3 has 15 residues.